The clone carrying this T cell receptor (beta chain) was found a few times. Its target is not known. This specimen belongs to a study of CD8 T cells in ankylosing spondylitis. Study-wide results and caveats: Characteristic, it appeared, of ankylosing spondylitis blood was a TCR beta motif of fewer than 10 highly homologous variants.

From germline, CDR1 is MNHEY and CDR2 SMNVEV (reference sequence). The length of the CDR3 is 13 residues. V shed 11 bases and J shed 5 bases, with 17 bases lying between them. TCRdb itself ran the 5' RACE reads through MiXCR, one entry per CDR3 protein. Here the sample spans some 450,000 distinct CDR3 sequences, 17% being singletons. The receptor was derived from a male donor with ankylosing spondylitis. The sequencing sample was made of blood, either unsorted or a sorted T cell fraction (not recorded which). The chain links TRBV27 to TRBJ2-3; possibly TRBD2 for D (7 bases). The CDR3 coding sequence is TGTGCCGGGGGCCGGGGGGCCGGAGATACGCAGTATTTT. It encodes CAGGRGAGDTQYF.